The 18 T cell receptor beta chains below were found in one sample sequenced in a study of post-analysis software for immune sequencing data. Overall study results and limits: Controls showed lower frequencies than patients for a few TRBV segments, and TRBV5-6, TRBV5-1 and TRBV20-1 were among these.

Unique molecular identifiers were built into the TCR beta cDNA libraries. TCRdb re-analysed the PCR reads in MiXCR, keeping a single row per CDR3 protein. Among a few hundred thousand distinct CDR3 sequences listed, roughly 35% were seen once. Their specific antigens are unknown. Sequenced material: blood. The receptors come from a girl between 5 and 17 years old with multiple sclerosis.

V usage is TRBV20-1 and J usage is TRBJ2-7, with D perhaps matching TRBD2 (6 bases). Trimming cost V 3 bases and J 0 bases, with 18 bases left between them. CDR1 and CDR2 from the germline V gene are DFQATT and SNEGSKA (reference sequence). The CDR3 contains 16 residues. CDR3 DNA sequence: TGCAGTGCTAGTAGTTCCTGGGACTGGATCTCCTACGAGCAGTACTTC. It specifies CSASSSWDWISYEQYF.

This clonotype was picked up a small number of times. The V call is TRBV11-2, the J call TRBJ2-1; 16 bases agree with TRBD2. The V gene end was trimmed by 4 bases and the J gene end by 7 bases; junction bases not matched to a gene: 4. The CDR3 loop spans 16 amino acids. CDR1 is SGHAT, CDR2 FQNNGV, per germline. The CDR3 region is CASSSGLAGGVNEQFF. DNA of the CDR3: TGTGCCAGCAGCTCGGGACTAGCGGGGGGGGTGAATGAGCAGTTCTTC.

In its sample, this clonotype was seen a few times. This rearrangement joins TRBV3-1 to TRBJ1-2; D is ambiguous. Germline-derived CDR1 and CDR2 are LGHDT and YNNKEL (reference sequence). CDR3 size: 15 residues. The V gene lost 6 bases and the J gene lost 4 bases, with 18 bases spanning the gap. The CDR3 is CASSILGIEFYGYTF. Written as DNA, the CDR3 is TGTGCCAGCAGTATCCTGGGGATAGAATTCTATGGCTACACCTTC.

CDR3 residues: CASTQTGQGRGYTF. The CDR3, as DNA: TGTGCCAGCACTCAAACGGGACAGGGGAGAGGCTACACCTTC. The chain is built from TRBV12-3 or TRBV12-4 and TRBJ1-2; 10 bases map to TRBD1. CDR3 length equals 14 residues. Trimming at V came to 7 bases and at J to 8 bases, leaving 10 bases not matched to a gene.

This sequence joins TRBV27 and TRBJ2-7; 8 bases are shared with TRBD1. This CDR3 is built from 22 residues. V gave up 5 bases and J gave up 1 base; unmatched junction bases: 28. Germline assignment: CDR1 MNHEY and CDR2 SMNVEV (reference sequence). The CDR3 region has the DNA TGTGCCAGCAGTCCGAACCAGGGACAGGTCCGAGGATGGGAGATGGGGTCCTACGAGCAGTACTTC. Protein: CASSPNQGQVRGWEMGSYEQYF.

The chain's CDR3 is CASSDPGEQYF. CDR3 in DNA: TGTGCCAGCAGTGATCCAGGCGAGCAGTACTTC. The V call is TRBV6-6, the J call TRBJ2-7; D is unresolved. V lost 5 bases to trimming and J lost 6 bases, with 8 bases between them. The CDR3 is 11 residues long. Germline lookup yields CDR1 MNHNY and CDR2 SVGAGI (reference sequence).

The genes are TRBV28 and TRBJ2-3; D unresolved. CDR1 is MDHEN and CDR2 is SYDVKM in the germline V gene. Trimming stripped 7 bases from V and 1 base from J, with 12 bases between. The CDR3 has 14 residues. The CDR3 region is CASTPGDGTDTQYF. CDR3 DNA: TGTGCCAGCACCCCCGGTGATGGCACAGATACGCAGTATTTT.

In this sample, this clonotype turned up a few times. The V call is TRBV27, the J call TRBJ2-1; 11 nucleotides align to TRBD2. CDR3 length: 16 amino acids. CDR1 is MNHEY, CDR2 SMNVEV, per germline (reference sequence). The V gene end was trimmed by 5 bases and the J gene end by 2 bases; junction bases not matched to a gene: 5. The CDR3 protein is CASSPLAGGAYNEQFF. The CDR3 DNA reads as TGTGCCAGCAGTCCCCTAGCGGGGGGAGCCTACAATGAGCAGTTCTTC.

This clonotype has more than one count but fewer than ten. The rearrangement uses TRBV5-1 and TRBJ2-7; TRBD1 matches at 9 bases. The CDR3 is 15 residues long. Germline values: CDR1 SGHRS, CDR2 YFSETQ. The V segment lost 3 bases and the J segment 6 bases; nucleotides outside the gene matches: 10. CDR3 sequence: CASSSRPGQGSEQYF. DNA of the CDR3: TGCGCCAGCAGCTCCAGACCGGGACAGGGAAGCGAGCAGTACTTC.

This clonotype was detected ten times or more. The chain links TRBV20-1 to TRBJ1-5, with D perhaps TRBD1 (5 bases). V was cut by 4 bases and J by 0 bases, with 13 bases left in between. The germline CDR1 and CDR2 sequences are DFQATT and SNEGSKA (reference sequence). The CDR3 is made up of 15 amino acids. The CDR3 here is CSATPGGVSNQPQHF. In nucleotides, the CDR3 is TGCAGTGCTACCCCCGGGGGGGTTAGCAATCAGCCCCAGCATTTT.

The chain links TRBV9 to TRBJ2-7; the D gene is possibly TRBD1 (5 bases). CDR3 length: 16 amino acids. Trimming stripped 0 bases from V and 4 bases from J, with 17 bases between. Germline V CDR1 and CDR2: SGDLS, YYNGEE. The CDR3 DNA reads TGTGCCAGCAGCGTAGATGGGGCAGGCGACGGGTACGAGCAGTACTTC. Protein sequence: CASSVDGAGDGYEQYF.

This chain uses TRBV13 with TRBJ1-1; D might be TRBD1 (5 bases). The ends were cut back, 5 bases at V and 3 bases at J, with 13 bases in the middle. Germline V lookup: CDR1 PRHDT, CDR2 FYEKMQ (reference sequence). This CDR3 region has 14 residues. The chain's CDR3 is CASSPPMGDTEAFF. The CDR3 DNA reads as TGTGCCAGCAGCCCTCCTATGGGGGACACTGAAGCTTTCTTT.

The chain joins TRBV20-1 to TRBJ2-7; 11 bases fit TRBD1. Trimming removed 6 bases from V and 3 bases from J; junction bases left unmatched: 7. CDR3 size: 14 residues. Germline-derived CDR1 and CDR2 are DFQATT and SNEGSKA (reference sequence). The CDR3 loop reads CSATPGTGGYEQYF. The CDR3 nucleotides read TGCAGTGCGACCCCGGGGACAGGGGGCTACGAGCAGTACTTC.

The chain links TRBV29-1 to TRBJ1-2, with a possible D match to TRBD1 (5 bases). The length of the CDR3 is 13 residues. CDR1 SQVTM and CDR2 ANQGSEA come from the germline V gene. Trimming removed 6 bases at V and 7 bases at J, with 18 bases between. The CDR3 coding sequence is TGCAGCGTCCTGGTGAAGGGGAGGGGTGGCTACACCTTC. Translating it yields CSVLVKGRGGYTF.

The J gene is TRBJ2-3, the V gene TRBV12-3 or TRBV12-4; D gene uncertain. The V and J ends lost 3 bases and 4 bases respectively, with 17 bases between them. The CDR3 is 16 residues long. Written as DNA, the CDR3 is TGTGCCAGCAGTTTTAAGGGTGGGTCCAGAGCAGATACGCAGTATTTT. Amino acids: CASSFKGGSRADTQYF.

The CDR3 DNA is TGTGCCAGCAGTTACTCGACTAGCGGGGGGGTTCAGGTCTCCTACAATGAGCAGTTCTTC. Amino acid sequence: CASSYSTSGGVQVSYNEQFF. The rearrangement joins TRBV6-2 or TRBV6-3 to TRBJ2-1; 14 nucleotides align to TRBD2. This CDR3 has 20 residues. J gave up 0 bases and V 0 bases, and 7 bases lay outside the gene matches. CDR1 is MNHEY and CDR2 is SVGEGT in the germline V gene.

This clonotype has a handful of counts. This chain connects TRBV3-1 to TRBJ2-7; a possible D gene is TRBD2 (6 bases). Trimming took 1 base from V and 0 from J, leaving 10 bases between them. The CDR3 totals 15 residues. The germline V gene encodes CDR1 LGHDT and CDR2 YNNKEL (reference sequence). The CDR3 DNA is TGTGCCAGCAGCCAAGTTAACGGGAGCTCCTACGAGCAGTACTTC. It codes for CASSQVNGSSYEQYF.

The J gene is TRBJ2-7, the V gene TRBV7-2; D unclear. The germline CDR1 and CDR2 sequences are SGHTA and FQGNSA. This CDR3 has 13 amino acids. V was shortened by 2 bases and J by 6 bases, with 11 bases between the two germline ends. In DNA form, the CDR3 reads TGTGCCAGCAGCTTACTCGTCGAGAGCGAGCAGTACTTC. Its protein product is CASSLLVESEQYF.